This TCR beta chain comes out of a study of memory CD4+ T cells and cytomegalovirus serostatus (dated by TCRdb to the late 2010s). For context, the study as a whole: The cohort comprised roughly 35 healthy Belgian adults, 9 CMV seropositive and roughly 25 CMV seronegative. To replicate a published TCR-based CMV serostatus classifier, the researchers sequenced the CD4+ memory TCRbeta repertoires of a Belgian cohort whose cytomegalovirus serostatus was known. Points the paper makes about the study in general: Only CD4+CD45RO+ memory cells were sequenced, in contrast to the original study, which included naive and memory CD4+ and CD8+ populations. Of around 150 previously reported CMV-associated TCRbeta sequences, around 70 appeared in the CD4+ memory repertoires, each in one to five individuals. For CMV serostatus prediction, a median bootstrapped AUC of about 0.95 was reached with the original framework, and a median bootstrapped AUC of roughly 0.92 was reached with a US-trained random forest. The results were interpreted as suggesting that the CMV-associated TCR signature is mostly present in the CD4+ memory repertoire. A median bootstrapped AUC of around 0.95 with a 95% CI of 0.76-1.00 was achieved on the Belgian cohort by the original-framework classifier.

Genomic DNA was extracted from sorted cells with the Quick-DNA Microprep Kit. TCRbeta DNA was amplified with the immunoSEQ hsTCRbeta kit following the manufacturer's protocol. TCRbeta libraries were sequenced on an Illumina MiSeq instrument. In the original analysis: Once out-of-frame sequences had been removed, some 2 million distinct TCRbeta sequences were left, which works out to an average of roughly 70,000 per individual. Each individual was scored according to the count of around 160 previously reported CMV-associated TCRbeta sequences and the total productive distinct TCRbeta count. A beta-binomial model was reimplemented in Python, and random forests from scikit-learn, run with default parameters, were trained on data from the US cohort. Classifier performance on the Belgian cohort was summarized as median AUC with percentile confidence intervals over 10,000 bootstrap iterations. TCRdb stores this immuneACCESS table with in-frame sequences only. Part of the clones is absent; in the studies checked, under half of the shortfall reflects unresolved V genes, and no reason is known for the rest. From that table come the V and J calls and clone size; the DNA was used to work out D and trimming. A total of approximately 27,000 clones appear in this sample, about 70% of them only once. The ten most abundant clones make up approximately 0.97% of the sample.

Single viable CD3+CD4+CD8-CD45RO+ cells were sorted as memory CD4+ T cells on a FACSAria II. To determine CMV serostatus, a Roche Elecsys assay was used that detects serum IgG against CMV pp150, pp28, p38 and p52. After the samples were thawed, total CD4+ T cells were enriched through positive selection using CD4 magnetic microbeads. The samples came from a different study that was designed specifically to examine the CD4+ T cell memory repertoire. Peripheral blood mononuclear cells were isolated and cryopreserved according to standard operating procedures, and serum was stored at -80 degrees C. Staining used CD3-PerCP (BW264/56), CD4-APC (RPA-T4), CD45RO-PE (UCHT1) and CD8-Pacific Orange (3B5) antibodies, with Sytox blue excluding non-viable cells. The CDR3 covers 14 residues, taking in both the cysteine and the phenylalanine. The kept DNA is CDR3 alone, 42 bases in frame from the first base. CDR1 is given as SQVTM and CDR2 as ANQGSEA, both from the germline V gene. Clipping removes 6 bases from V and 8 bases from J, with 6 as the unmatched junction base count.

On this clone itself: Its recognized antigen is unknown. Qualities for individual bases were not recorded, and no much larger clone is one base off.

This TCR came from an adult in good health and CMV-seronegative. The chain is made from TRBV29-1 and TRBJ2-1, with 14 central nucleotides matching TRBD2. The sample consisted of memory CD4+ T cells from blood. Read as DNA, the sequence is TGCAGCGTGAGGGGGACTAGCGGGAGAGATGAGCAGTTCTTC. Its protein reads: CSVRGTSGRDEQFF.